This T cell receptor beta chain was sequenced in a study of blood T cells in healthy people across ages. Germline CDR1 reads KGHSH; CDR2 reads LQKENI. Deletions cut 5 bases from V and 4 bases from J, with 14 bases between. The CDR3 is made up of 14 amino acids. A sample-barcoded 5' primer and a J-beta primer mix were used in a second PCR of roughly 6 to 11 cycles. TCRdb recomputed calls from the 5' RACE reads with MiXCR, one row per CDR3 protein. The sample lists approximately 490,000 distinct CDR3 sequences; around 24% were seen once. These data also formed part of another study, on T cells of mothers and their children.

The specimen sequenced was blood. The clonotype was recovered from a boy aged 5-17 years in good health. J is TRBJ1-2 and V is TRBV18; D might be TRBD1 (6 bases). CDR3 amino acids: CASSANRESYGYTF. The CDR3 region has the DNA TGTGCCAGCTCAGCCAACAGGGAGAGCTATGGCTACACCTTC. Full variable domain (remainder filled in from reference TRBV18 and TRBJ1-2): NAGVMQNPRHLVRRRGQEARLRCSPMKGHSHVYWYRQLPEEGLKFMVYLQKENIIDESGMPKERFSAEFPKEGPSILRIQQVVRGDSAAYFCASSANRESYGYTFGSGTRLTVV.